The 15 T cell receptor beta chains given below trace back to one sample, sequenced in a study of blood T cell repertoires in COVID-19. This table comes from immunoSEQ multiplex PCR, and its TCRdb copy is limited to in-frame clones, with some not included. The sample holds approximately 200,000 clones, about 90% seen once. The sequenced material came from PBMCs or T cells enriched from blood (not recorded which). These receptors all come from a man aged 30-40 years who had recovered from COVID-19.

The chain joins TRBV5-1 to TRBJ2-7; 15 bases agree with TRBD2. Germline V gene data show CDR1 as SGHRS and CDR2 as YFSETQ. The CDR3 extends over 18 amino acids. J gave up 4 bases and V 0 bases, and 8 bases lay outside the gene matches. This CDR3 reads CASSLVGLAGGTSYEQYF. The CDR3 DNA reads TGCGCCAGCAGCTTGGTGGGACTAGCGGGGGGAACGTCGTACGAGCAGTACTTC.

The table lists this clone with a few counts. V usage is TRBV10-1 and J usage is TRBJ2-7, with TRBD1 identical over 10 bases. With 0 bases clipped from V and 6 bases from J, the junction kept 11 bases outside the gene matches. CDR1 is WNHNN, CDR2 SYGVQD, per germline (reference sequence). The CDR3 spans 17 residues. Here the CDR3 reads CASSESASGQGLIEQYF. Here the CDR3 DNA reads TGCGCCAGCAGTGAGTCTGCTTCGGGACAGGGGCTCATCGAGCAGTACTTC.

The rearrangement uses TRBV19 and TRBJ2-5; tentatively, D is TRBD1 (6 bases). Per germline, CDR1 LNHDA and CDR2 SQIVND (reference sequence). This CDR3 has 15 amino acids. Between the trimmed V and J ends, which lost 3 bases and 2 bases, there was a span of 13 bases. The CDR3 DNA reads TGTGCCAGTAGTATGGGGACAACAATTCAAGAGACCCAGTACTTC. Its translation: CASSMGTTIQETQYF.

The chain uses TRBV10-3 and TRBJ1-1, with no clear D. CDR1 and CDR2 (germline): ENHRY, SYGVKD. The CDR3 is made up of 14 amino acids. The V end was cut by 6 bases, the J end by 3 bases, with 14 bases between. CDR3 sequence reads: CAIRSPRGDTEAFF. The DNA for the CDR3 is TGTGCCATCAGATCCCCCCGGGGTGACACTGAAGCTTTCTTT.

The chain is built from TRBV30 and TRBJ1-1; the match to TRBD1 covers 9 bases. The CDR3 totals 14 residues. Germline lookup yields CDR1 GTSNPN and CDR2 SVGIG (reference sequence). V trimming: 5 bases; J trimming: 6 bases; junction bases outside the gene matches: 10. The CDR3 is CAWAPGQGLSEAFF. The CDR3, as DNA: TGTGCCTGGGCCCCGGGACAGGGTCTCTCTGAAGCTTTCTTT.

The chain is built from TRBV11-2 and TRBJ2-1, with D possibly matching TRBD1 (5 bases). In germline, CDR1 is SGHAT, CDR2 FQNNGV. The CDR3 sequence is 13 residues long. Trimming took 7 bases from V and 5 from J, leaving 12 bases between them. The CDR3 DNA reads TGTGCCAGCACCGTGACAGCGAACAATGAGCAGTTCTTC. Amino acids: CASTVTANNEQFF.

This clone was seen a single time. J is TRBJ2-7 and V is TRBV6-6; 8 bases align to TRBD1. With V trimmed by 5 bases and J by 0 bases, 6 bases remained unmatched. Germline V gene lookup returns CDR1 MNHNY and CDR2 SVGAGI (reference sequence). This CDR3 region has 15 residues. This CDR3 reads CASSPTGAISYEQYF. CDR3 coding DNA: TGTGCCAGCAGTCCGACAGGGGCGATCTCCTACGAGCAGTACTTC.

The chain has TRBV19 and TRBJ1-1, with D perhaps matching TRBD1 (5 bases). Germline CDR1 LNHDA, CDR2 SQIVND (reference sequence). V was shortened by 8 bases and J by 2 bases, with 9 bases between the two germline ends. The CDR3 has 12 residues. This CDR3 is CASRRVNTEAFF. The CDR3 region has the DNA TGTGCCAGTCGCAGGGTTAACACTGAAGCTTTCTTT.

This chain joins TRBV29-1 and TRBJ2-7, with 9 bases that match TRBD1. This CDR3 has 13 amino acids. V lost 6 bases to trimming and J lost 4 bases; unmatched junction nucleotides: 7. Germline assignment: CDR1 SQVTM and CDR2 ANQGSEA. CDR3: CSVGVDRGYEQYF. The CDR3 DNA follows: TGCAGCGTCGGGGTGGACAGGGGATACGAGCAGTACTTC.

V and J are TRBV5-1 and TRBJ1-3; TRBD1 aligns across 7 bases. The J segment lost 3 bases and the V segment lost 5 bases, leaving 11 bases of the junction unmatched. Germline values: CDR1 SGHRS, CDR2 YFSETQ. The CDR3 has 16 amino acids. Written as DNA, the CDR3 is TGCGCCAGCAGTTCAGGACAGGCAAACGTTGGAAACACCATATATTTT. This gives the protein CASSSGQANVGNTIYF. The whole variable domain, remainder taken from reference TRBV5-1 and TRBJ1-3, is KAGVTQTPRYLIKTRGQQVTLSCSPISGHRSVSWYQQTPGQGLQFLFEYFSETQRNKGNFPGRFSGRQFSNSRSEMNVSTLELGDSALYLCASSSGQANVGNTIYFGEGSWLTVV.

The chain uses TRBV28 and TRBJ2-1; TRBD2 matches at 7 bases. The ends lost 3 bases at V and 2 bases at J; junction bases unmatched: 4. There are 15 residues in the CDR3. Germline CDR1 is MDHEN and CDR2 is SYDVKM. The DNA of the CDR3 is TGTGCCAGCAGTTTCGAGGCGGGAGCCTACAATGAGCAGTTCTTC. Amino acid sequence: CASSFEAGAYNEQFF.

The CDR3 sequence: CASSPPIIQGIGNEQFF. DNA for the CDR3: TGTGCCAGCTCACCACCGATTATCCAGGGGATAGGCAATGAGCAGTTCTTC. The V gene is TRBV18, the J gene TRBJ2-1, with D perhaps matching TRBD1 (6 bases). Looked up from germline, CDR1 is KGHSH and CDR2 is LQKENI. Trimming pared 0 bases from V and 6 bases from J, leaving 18 bases between. CDR3 length equals 17 residues. Variable domain in full (rest from reference TRBV18 and TRBJ2-1): NAGVMQNPRHLVRRRGQEARLRCSPMKGHSHVYWYRQLPEEGLKFMVYLQKENIIDESGMPKERFSAEFPKEGPSILRIQQVVRGDSAAYFCASSPPIIQGIGNEQFFGPGTRLTVL.

The CDR3 DNA sequence: TGTGCCAGCAGCTTAGGACTAGCGGGAGATACCTACAATGAGCAGTTCTTC. Residues: CASSLGLAGDTYNEQFF. The rearrangement links TRBV7-8 to TRBJ2-1; TRBD2 matches 12 bases. Germline CDR1 reads SGHVS; CDR2 reads FQNEAQ. This CDR3 is built from 17 residues. The trim removed 1 base at V and 2 bases at J, leaving 3 bases unmatched.

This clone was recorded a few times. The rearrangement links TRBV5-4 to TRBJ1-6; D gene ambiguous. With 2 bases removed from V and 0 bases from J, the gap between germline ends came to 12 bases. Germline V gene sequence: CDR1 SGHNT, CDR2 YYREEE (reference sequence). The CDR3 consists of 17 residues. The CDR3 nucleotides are TGTGCCAGCAGCTTTAATTTGGGGAGCTCCTATAATTCACCCCTCCACTTT. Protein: CASSFNLGSSYNSPLHF.

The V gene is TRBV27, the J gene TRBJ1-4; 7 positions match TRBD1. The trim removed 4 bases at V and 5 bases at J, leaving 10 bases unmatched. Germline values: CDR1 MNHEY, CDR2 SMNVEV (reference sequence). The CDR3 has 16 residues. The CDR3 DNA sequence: TGTGCCAGCAGTTATCTCCCGGGACAGCTAAATGAAAAACTGTTTTTT. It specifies CASSYLPGQLNEKLFF.